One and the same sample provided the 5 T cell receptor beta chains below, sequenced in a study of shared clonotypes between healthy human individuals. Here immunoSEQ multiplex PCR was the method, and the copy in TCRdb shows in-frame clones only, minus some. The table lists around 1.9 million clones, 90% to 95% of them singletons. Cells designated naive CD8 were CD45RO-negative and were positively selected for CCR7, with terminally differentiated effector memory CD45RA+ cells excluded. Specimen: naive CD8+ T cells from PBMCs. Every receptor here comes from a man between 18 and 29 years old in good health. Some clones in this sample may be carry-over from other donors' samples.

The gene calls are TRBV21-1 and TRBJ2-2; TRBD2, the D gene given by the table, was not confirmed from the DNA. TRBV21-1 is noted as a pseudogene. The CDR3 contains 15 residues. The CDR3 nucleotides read TGTGCCAGCAGCAAAGAAGAGGCTAGCACCGGGGAGCTGTTTTTT. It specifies CASSKEEASTGELFF.

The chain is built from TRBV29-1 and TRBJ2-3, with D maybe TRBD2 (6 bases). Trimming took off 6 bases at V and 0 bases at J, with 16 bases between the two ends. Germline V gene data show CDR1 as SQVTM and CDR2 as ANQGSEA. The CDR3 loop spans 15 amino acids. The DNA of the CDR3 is TGCAGCGTAGGGACGACTAGGCTGAGCACAGATACGCAGTATTTT. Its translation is CSVGTTRLSTDTQYF.

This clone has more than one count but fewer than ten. This CDR3 reads CASSPSVSGVHYEQYF. The CDR3 nucleotides are TGTGCCAGCAGCCCGTCGGTCAGTGGAGTCCACTACGAGCAGTACTTC. The chain links TRBV4-2 to TRBJ2-7, with D unclear. This CDR3 spans 16 amino acids. V lost 4 bases, J lost 3 bases, and 19 bases lay in between. The V gene's germline CDR1 is LGHNA and CDR2 YNFKEQ.

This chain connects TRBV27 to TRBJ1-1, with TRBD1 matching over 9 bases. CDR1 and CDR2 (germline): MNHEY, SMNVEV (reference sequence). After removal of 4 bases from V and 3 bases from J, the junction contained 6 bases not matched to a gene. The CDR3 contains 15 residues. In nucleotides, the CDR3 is TGTGCCAGCAGTTATACAGGGGGCTGGGACACTGAAGCTTTCTTT. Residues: CASSYTGGWDTEAFF.

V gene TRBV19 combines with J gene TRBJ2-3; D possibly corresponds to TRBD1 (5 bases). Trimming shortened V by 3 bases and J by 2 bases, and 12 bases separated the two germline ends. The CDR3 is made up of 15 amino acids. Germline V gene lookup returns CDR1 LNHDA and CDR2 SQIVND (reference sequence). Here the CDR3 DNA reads TGTGCCAGTAGTATTTTCCGACAGCCCACAGATACGCAGTATTTT. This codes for CASSIFRQPTDTQYF.